The 2 T cell receptor beta chains presented below share a single source sample, sequenced in a study of blood T cells in healthy people across ages. The authors ran a second PCR of roughly 6 to 12 cycles using a sample-barcoded 5' primer and a J-beta primer mix. MiXCR, run by TCRdb on the 5' RACE reads, gives a single entry per CDR3 protein. The table shows over 600,000 distinct CDR3 sequences, with less than 45% occurring only once. The sample comprised blood. These TCRs come from an older man in good health.

This clonotype came up many times. V and J are TRBV6-2 or TRBV6-3 and TRBJ2-5, with D hard to call. Germline V gives CDR1 MNHEY, CDR2 SVGEGT. The CDR3 sequence is 13 residues long. The ends were cut back, 5 bases at V and 5 bases at J, with 12 bases in the middle. The CDR3 nucleotides read TGTGCCAGCAGTATGACGACTCTCGAGACCCAGTACTTC. It specifies CASSMTTLETQYF.

As regards this clonotype: A much larger clone sits a single nucleotide away, making a read error possible. The V call is TRBV29-1, the J call TRBJ2-5, with a tentative D call TRBD1 (5 bases). Germline loops: CDR1 SQVTM, CDR2 ANQGSEA. CDR3 size: 14 residues. CDR3 in DNA: TGCAGCGCTGAAGAAGGCAGGGCCGGAGAGACCCAGTACTTC. Protein sequence: CSAEEGRAGETQYF. Full variable domain (missing parts from reference TRBV29-1 and TRBJ2-5): SAVISQKPSRDICQRGTSLTIQCQVDSQVTMMFWYRQQPGQSLTLIATANQGSEATYESGFVIDKFPISRPNLTFSTLTVSNMSPEDSSIYLCSAEEGRAGETQYFGPGTRLLVL.